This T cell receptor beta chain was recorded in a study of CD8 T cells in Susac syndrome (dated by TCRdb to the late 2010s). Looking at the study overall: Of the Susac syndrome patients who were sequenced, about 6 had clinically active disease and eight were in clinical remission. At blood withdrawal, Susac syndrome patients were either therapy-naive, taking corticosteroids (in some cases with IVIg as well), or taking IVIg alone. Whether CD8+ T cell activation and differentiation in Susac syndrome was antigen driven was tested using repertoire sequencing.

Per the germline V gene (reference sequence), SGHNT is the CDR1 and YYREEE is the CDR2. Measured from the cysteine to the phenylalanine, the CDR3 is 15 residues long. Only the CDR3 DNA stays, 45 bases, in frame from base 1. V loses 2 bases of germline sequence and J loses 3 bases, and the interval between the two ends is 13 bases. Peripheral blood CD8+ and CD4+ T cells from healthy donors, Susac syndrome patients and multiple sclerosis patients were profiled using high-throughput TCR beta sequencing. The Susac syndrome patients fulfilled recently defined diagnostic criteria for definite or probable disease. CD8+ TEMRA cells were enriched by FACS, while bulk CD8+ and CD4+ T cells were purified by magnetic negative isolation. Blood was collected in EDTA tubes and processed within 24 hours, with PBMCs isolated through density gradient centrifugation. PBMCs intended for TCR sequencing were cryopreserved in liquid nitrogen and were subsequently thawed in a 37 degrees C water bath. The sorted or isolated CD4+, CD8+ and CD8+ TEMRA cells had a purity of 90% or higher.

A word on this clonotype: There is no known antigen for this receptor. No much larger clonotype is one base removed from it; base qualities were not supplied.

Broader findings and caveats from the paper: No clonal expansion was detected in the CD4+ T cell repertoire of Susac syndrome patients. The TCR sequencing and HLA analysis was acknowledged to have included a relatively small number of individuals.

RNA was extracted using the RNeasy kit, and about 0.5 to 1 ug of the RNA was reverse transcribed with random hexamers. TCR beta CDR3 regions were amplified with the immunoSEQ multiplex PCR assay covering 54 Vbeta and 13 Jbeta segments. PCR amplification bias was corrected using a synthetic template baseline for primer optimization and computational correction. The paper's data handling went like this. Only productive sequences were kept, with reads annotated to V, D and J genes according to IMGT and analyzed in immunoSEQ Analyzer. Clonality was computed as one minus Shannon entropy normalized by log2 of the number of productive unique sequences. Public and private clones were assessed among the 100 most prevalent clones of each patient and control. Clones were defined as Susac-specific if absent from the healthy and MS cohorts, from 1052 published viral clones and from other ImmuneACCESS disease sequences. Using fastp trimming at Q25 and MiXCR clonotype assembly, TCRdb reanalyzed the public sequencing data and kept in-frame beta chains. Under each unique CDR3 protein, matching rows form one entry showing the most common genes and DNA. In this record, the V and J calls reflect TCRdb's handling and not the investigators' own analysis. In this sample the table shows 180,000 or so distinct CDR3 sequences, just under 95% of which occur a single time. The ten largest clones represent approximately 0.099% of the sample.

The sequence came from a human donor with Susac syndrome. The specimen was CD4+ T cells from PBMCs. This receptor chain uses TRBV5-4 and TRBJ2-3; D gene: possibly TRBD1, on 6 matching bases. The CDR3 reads CASSFSGVGTDTQYF. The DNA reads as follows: TGTGCCAGCAGCTTCTCAGGGGTAGGGACAGATACGCAGTATTTT.